These 13 T cell receptor beta chains share one sample of origin, sequenced in a study of blood T cell repertoires in COVID-19 (dated by TCRdb to 2018 to 2021). The library came from the immunoSEQ multiplex PCR assay. TCRdb retrieved this table from immuneACCESS and kept in-frame rearrangements only. Not all clones are present; in checked studies, unresolved V genes account for under half, and no reason is known for the remainder. The sample table records under 350,000 clones; about 83% of these occur just once. The ten largest clones represent roughly a tenth of the sample. Sequencing was carried out using peripheral blood. All receptors derive from a woman aged 45-65 years who had recovered from COVID-19.

The rearrangement links TRBV11-2 to TRBJ2-1; TRBD2 agrees at 10 bases. The germline V gene encodes CDR1 SGHAT and CDR2 FQNNGV. V lost 7 bases to trimming and J lost 7 bases; unmatched junction nucleotides: 13. The CDR3 consists of 16 residues. CDR3 DNA: TGTGCCAGCACCCCGCGGGCTAGCGGGAGTAATAATGAGCAGTTCTTC. This codes for CASTPRASGSNNEQFF.

The J gene is TRBJ2-7, the V gene TRBV7-6, with 8 positions matching TRBD2. The length of the CDR3 is 15 residues. Germline loops: CDR1 SGHVS, CDR2 FNYEAQ. V lost 5 bases to trimming and J lost 4 bases; unmatched junction nucleotides: 10. CDR3 bases: TGTGCCAGCAGCCCTTACCGGGGGGGCCGGTACGAGCAGTACTTC. As protein: CASSPYRGGRYEQYF.

The chain recombines TRBV5-1 with TRBJ2-1; maybe TRBD1 (9 bases). The CDR3 is made up of 13 amino acids. Germline loops: CDR1 SGHRS, CDR2 YFSETQ. The V gene lost 8 bases and the J gene lost 9 bases, with 18 bases spanning the gap. The CDR3 protein is CASGTGSGSEQFF. CDR3 DNA sequence: TGCGCCAGTGGGACAGGGAGCGGGAGTGAGCAGTTCTTC.

The chain carries TRBV7-6 and TRBJ2-3; the D gene is possibly TRBD2 (5 bases). V lost 1 base to trimming and J lost 6 bases, with 11 bases between them. This CDR3 is 14 amino acids long. From germline, CDR1 is SGHVS and CDR2 FNYEAQ. CDR3 protein: CASSLEPRGDTQYF. CDR3 coding DNA: TGTGCCAGCAGCTTAGAGCCCCGAGGGGATACGCAGTATTTT.

The chain couples TRBV28 to TRBJ2-1, with D possibly matching TRBD1 (6 bases). Germline lookup yields CDR1 MDHEN and CDR2 SYDVKM. Trimming shortened V by 2 bases and J by 8 bases, and 13 bases separated the two germline ends. The CDR3 extends over 14 amino acids. In nucleotides, the CDR3 is TGTGCCAGCAGTTTAAGTAACAGGGTATATGAGCAGTTCTTC. This gives the protein CASSLSNRVYEQFF.

J is TRBJ2-7 and V is TRBV27; 7 bases are shared with TRBD2. Germline V gives CDR1 MNHEY, CDR2 SMNVEV (reference sequence). This CDR3 is 13 amino acids long. J lost 4 bases, V lost 5 bases, and 5 bases had no gene match. The CDR3 DNA follows: TGTGCCAGCAGTCGGACTAGTGGGTACGAGCAGTACTTC. Its translation is CASSRTSGYEQYF.

This chain connects TRBV7-2 to TRBJ2-7, with D possibly being TRBD2 (6 bases). V dropped 5 bases and J dropped 7 bases, with 15 bases sitting between them. Per germline, CDR1 SGHTA and CDR2 FQGNSA. The CDR3 contains 13 residues. The CDR3 spells CASSQLSAGEQYF. The CDR3, as DNA: TGTGCCAGCAGCCAACTCTCTGCGGGGGAGCAGTACTTC.

Remarks on this clone: The same CDR3 arises from other DNA sequences in this sample as well. This chain connects TRBV9 to TRBJ1-4, with 7 bases lining up with TRBD1. With V trimmed by 0 bases and J by 5 bases, 1 base remained unmatched. CDR1 is SGDLS and CDR2 is YYNGEE in the germline V gene. This CDR3 has 14 amino acids. CDR3 nucleotides: TGTGCCAGCAGCGTAGGACAGGGAAATGAAAAACTGTTTTTT. Its translation: CASSVGQGNEKLFF.

This clone appeared once. The genes are TRBV7-9 and TRBJ2-5; TRBD2 agrees at 7 bases. This CDR3 has 12 residues. Germline V gives CDR1 SEHNR, CDR2 FQNEAQ (reference sequence). This CDR3 is CATSREGETQYF. In DNA form, the CDR3 reads TGTGCTACCAGCAGGGAGGGGGAGACCCAGTACTTC.

In this sample, this clone turned up a few times. The chain couples TRBV4-3 to TRBJ2-7; a possible D gene is TRBD2 (6 bases). Trimming shortened V by 2 bases and J by 1 base, and 18 bases separated the two germline ends. Germline V gene sequence: CDR1 LGHNA, CDR2 YSLEER. The CDR3 sequence is 17 residues long. The chain's CDR3 is CASSQRLNTGVSYEQYF. The CDR3 DNA sequence: TGCGCCAGCAGCCAACGACTTAACACGGGGGTTTCCTACGAGCAGTACTTC.

The V gene is TRBV7-9, the J gene TRBJ2-4; possible D gene TRBD2, 6 bases. Germline values: CDR1 SEHNR, CDR2 FQNEAQ (reference sequence). This CDR3 has 15 residues. The V gene lost 3 bases and the J gene lost 10 bases, with 19 bases spanning the gap. CDR3 protein: CASSFKAPPEGIQYF. The DNA for the CDR3 is TGTGCCAGCAGCTTCAAGGCCCCGCCGGAGGGAATTCAGTACTTC.

This clone was found once. The chain links TRBV28 to TRBJ2-7, with D hard to call. CDR1 and CDR2 from the germline V gene are MDHEN and SYDVKM. The V gene lost 11 bases and the J gene lost 2 bases, with 19 bases spanning the gap. There are 14 residues in the CDR3. Written as DNA, the CDR3 is TGTGCCGTAGGCGGTGCGCGGCCTGCCTACGAGCAGTACTTC. This gives the protein CAVGGARPAYEQYF.

The chain has TRBV12-5 and TRBJ1-1, with 8 bases that match TRBD1. The V gene end was trimmed by 0 bases and the J gene end by 0 bases; junction bases not matched to a gene: 6. There are 17 residues in the CDR3. CDR1 and CDR2 from the germline V gene are LGHNT and FRNRAP. The CDR3 region is CASGLVPGQGLNTEAFF. For the CDR3, the DNA is TGTGCTAGTGGTTTGGTGCCTGGACAGGGACTGAACACTGAAGCTTTCTTT.